These 13 T cell receptor beta chains were sequenced from one sample in a study of blood T cell repertoires in COVID-19. This table comes from immunoSEQ multiplex PCR, and its TCRdb copy is limited to in-frame clones, with some not included. The sample includes 160,000 or so clones, 93% of them seen just once. Specimen: peripheral blood. The origin of the receptors is a woman aged 55-70 years with COVID-19, enrolled during active disease.

The chain combines TRBV10-3 with TRBJ1-6; possible D gene TRBD1, 5 bases. Trimming removed 6 bases from V and 9 bases from J, with 15 bases in between. The CDR3 loop spans 14 amino acids. The V gene's germline CDR1 is ENHRY and CDR2 SYGVKD. CDR3 sequence (DNA): TGTGCCATCAGACAGGAGGGGAATGTTTCACCCCTCCACTTT. Protein: CAIRQEGNVSPLHF.

This chain joins TRBV3-1 (or the pseudogene TRBV3-2) and TRBJ2-7; D is perhaps TRBD2 (6 bases). Germline V gene data show CDR1 as LGHDT and CDR2 as YNNKEL (reference sequence). Between the trimmed V and J ends, which lost 1 base and 3 bases, there was a span of 13 bases. This CDR3 has 15 residues. CDR3 nucleotide sequence: TGTGCCAGCAGCCAAGGCGGGATCACGAACTACGAGCAGTACTTC. This translates into CASSQGGITNYEQYF.

This chain connects TRBV3-1 (or the pseudogene TRBV3-2) to TRBJ2-6; 7 bases line up with TRBD1. Germline trimming cut 1 base from V and 0 bases from J; bases unmatched to any gene: 3. CDR1 LGHDT and CDR2 YNNKEL come from the germline V gene (reference sequence). This CDR3 comprises 17 residues. Written as DNA, the CDR3 is TGTGCCAGCAGCCAAGGGGGACAGTACTCTGGGGCCAACGTCCTGACTTTC. Translating gives CASSQGGQYSGANVLTF.

Only one count was recorded for this clone. The V gene is TRBV19, the J gene TRBJ1-6; TRBD1 aligns across 8 bases. This CDR3 has 15 residues. V gave up 2 bases and J gave up 9 bases; unmatched junction bases: 6. CDR1 and CDR2 (germline): LNHDA, SQIVND (reference sequence). The chain's CDR3 is CASSITDRGFSPLHF. DNA for the CDR3: TGTGCCAGTAGTATAACTGACAGGGGATTTTCACCCCTCCACTTT.

This clone is a singleton in its sample. V is TRBV2 and J is TRBJ2-7, with 10 bases identical to TRBD1. V shed 6 bases and J 4 bases; nucleotides not matched to a gene: 0. In germline, CDR1 is SNHLY, CDR2 FYNNEI. CDR3 length: 12 residues. In nucleotides, the CDR3 is TGTGCCAGCAGGGGACAGGGGTACGAGCAGTACTTC. It codes for CASRGQGYEQYF.

About this clone itself: A read error may produce the germline difference seen at one junction end. Other DNA sequences in the sample encode the same CDR3. The rearrangement links TRBV11-2 to TRBJ1-1; no firm D call. CDR1 is SGHAT, CDR2 FQNNGV, per germline. CDR3 size: 15 residues. CDR3 region: CASSLYGETNTEAFF. DNA of the CDR3: TGTGCCAGCAGCTTATATGGGGAGACGAACACTGAGGCTTTCTTT.

The V and J genes are TRBV15 and TRBJ1-2; D gene unclear. The CDR3 covers 13 residues. Germline V gene sequence: CDR1 LNHNV, CDR2 YYDKDF (reference sequence). V lost 0 bases and J 3 bases, leaving 5 bases between the germline ends. CDR3 coding DNA: TGTGCCACCAGCAGAGATTATGACTATGGCTACACCTTC. This translates into CATSRDYDYGYTF.

The chain recombines TRBV4-3 with TRBJ2-5, with D perhaps matching TRBD2 (7 bases). Trimming pared 0 bases from V and 7 bases from J, leaving 9 bases between. CDR3 length: 13 amino acids. Germline V gene data show CDR1 as LGHNA and CDR2 as YSLEER. The CDR3 here is CASSQEGGATQYF. The CDR3 DNA sequence: TGCGCCAGCAGCCAAGAAGGGGGGGCGACCCAGTACTTC.

The chain is built from TRBV3-1 (or the pseudogene TRBV3-2) and TRBJ2-5; D is uncertain. With 4 bases removed from V and 2 bases from J, the gap between germline ends came to 2 bases. CDR1 is LGHDT, CDR2 YNNKEL, per germline (reference sequence). The CDR3 length is 11 residues. In DNA form, the CDR3 reads TGTGCCAGCAGCCTACAAGAGACCCAGTACTTC. Translated, it gives CASSLQETQYF.

The gene calls are TRBV19 and TRBJ1-3; TRBD1 agrees at 7 bases. V lost 6 bases and J lost 0; bases outside the gene matches: 8. Germline V CDR1 and CDR2: LNHDA, SQIVND (reference sequence). The CDR3 sequence is 16 residues long. The CDR3 protein is CASRPGTDSSGNTIYF. Written as DNA, the CDR3 is TGTGCCAGTAGACCTGGGACAGATTCCTCTGGAAACACCATATATTTT.

The V and J genes are TRBV15 and TRBJ2-6, with 7 bases identical to TRBD1. CDR1 and CDR2 (germline): LNHNV, YYDKDF (reference sequence). Germline trimming cut 10 bases from V and 1 base from J; bases unmatched to any gene: 4. This CDR3 spans 14 amino acids. CDR3 region: CAISTGSGANVLTF. The CDR3 bases are TGTGCCATCTCGACAGGGTCTGGGGCCAACGTCCTGACTTTC. The full variable domain, in which reference TRBV15 and TRBJ2-6 provide the parts outside the CDR3, is DAMVIQNPRYQVTQFGKPVTLSCSQTLNHNVMYWYQQKSSQAPKLLFHYYDKDFNNEADTPDNFQSRRPNTSFCFLDIRSPGLGDTAMYLCAISTGSGANVLTFGAGSRLTVL.

The J gene is TRBJ1-5, the V gene TRBV19; 9 bases map to TRBD1. The germline gives CDR1 LNHDA, CDR2 SQIVND (reference sequence). V dropped 2 bases and J dropped 0; count of bases not matched to a gene: 5. This CDR3 has 17 residues. For the CDR3, the DNA is TGTGCCAGTAGTATACTAAGGACAGGGGATAGCAATCAGCCCCAGCATTTT. It is translated as CASSILRTGDSNQPQHF.

The V and J genes are TRBV29-1 and TRBJ1-1, with D perhaps TRBD1 (5 bases). Germline values: CDR1 SQVTM, CDR2 ANQGSEA. The CDR3 consists of 13 residues. The V gene lost 6 bases and the J gene lost 0 bases, with 11 bases spanning the gap. The CDR3: CSVYRPMNTEAFF. CDR3 in DNA: TGCAGCGTCTACAGGCCCATGAACACTGAAGCTTTCTTT.